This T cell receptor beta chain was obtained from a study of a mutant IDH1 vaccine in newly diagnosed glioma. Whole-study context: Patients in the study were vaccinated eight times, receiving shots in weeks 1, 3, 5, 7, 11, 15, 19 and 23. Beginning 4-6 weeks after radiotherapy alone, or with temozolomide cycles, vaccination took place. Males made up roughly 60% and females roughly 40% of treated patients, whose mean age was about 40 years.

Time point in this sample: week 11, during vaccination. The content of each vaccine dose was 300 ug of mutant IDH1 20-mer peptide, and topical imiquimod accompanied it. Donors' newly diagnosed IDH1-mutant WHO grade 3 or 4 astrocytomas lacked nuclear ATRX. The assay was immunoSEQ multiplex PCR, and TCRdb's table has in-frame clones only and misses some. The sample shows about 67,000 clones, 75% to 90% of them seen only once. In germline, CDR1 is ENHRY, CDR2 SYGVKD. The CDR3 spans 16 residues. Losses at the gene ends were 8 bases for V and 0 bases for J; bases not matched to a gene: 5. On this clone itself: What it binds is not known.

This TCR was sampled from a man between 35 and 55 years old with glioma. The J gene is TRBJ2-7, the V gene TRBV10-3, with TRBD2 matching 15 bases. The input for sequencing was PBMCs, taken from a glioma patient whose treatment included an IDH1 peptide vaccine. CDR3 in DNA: TGTGCCATCTCCGGACTAGCGGGAGGGAGCTCCTACGAGCAGTACTTC. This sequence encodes CAISGLAGGSSYEQYF.